These T cell receptor beta chains were read from a single sample in a study of OX40 agonist ivuxolimab in advanced cancers. Data came from immunoSEQ multiplex PCR; TCRdb stores just in-frame clones and leaves some out. The sample carries 70,000 to 95,000 clones, more than 85% recorded once. The sequenced sample was CD4+ or CD8+ T cells sorted from blood, obtained in a trial of the OX40 agonist ivuxolimab. The origin of the receptors is an adult with an advanced solid tumor such as melanoma, head and neck, liver or kidney cancer. Each CDR3 is given with its conserved first and last residue. The order of the fields is V gene, clone size, D gene, J gene, CDR3 protein, CDR3 DNA. D genes are given only for firm matches. Clone size, where shown, is once, few, many, or a class for clones that have expanded.

v_call: TRBV10-1; clone_size: NA; d_call: NA; j_call: TRBJ2-1; cdr3_aa: CASSAWGKNNEQFF; cdr3_nt: TGCGCCAGCAGTGCCTGGGGGAAGAACAATGAGCAGTTCTTC
v_call: TRBV29-1; clone_size: few; d_call: TRBD2; j_call: TRBJ2-1; cdr3_aa: CSVEDPAGVGNEQFF; cdr3_nt: TGCAGCGTTGAAGATCCAGCGGGAGTGGGCAATGAGCAGTTCTTC
v_call: TRBV4-3; clone_size: NA; d_call: NA; j_call: TRBJ2-1; cdr3_aa: CASSQGHGAGILYNEQFF; cdr3_nt: TGCGCCAGCAGCCAAGGCCACGGGGCGGGAATACTGTACAATGAGCAGTTCTTC
v_call: TRBV18; clone_size: few; d_call: NA; j_call: TRBJ1-2; cdr3_aa: CASRQGAYGYTF; cdr3_nt: TGTGCCAGCCGCCAAGGGGCATATGGCTACACCTTC
v_call: TRBV7-3; clone_size: NA; d_call: TRBD1; j_call: TRBJ2-1; cdr3_aa: CASSLLQGLSYNEQFF; cdr3_nt: TGTGCCAGCAGCTTACTACAGGGGCTCTCCTACAATGAGCAGTTCTTC
v_call: TRBV5-1; clone_size: NA; d_call: TRBD2; j_call: TRBJ2-2; cdr3_aa: CASSSPGLGNTGELFF; cdr3_nt: TGCGCCAGCAGCTCTCCGGGACTAGGGAACACCGGGGAGCTGTTTTTT
v_call: TRBV5-4; clone_size: NA; d_call: TRBD2; j_call: TRBJ2-7; cdr3_aa: CASSAGRTSSYEQYF; cdr3_nt: TGTGCCAGCAGCGCGGGTCGGACTAGCAGCTACGAGCAGTACTTC
v_call: TRBV27; clone_size: NA; d_call: TRBD1; j_call: TRBJ2-5; cdr3_aa: CASSLMTGGETQYF; cdr3_nt: TGTGCCAGCAGTTTAATGACAGGGGGAGAGACCCAGTACTTC
v_call: TRBV20-1; clone_size: NA; d_call: NA; j_call: TRBJ2-1; cdr3_aa: CSTTKALEQFF; cdr3_nt: TGCAGTACGACCAAGGCTTTAGAGCAGTTCTTC
v_call: TRBV30; clone_size: NA; d_call: NA; j_call: TRBJ2-7; cdr3_aa: CAWSGAGTAYEQYF; cdr3_nt: TGTGCCTGGAGTGGTGCCGGGACGGCCTACGAGCAGTACTTC
v_call: TRBV5-1; clone_size: NA; d_call: TRBD2; j_call: TRBJ2-3; cdr3_aa: CASRTSGFTDTQYF; cdr3_nt: TGCGCCAGCAGGACTAGCGGGTTCACAGATACGCAGTATTTT